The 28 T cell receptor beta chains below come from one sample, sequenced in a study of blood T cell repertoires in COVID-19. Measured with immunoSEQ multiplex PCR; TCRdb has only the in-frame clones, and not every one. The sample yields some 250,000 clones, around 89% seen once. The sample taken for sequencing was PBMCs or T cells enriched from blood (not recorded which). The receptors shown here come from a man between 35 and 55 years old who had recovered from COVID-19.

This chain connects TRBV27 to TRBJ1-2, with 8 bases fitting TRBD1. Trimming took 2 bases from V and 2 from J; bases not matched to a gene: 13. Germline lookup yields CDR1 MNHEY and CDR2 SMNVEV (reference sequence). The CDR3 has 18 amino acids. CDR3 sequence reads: CASSLRAGGEFINYGYTF. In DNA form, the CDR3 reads TGTGCCAGCAGTTTAAGGGCAGGGGGCGAGTTCATCAACTATGGCTACACCTTC.

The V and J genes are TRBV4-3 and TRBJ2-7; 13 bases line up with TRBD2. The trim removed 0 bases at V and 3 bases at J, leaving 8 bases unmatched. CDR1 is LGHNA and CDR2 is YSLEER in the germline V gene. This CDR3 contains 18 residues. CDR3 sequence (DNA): TGCGCCAGCAGCCAAGAAGGGCTGTGGACTAGCGGGAGCTACGAGCAGTACTTC. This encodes CASSQEGLWTSGSYEQYF.

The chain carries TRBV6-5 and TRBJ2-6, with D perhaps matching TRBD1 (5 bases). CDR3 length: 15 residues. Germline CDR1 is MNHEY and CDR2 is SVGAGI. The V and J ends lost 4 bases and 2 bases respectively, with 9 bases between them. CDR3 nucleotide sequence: TGTGCCAGCAGTTCCCCAGGGACTGGGGCCAACGTCCTGACTTTC. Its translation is CASSSPGTGANVLTF.

The CDR3 DNA is TGTGCCAGCAGCCCCAGGGTTTTTGCCACTGAAGCTTTCTTT. Encoded protein: CASSPRVFATEAFF. This chain connects TRBV14 to TRBJ1-1, with D perhaps matching TRBD1 (5 bases). The CDR3 extends over 14 amino acids. Per the germline V gene, CDR1 is SGHDN and CDR2 is FVKESK. Deletions cut 4 bases from V and 4 bases from J, with 13 bases between.

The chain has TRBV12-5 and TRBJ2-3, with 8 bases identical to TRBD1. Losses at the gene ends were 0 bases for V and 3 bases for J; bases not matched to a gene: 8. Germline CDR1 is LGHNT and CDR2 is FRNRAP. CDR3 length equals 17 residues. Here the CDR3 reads CASGLVLGQGLTDTQYF. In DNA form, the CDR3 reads TGTGCTAGTGGTTTGGTCCTCGGACAGGGATTGACAGATACGCAGTATTTT.

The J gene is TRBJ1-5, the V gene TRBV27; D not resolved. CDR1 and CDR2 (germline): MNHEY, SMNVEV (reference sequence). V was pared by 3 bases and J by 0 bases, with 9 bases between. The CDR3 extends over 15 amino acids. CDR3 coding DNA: TGTGCCAGCAGTTTGGGAGGGCGTAGCAATCAGCCCCAGCATTTT. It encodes CASSLGGRSNQPQHF.

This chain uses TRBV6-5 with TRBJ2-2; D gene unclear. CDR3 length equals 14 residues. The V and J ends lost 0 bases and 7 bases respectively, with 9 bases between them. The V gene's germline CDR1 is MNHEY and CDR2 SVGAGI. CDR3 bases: TGTGCCAGCAGTTACTCACAAATGCTCGGGGAGCTGTTTTTT. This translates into CASSYSQMLGELFF.

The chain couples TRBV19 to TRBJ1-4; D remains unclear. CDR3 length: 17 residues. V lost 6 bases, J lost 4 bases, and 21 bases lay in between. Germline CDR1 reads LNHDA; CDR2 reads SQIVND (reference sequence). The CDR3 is CASSHGVPGAGNEKLFF. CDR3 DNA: TGTGCCAGTAGCCACGGAGTCCCGGGAGCGGGTAATGAAAAACTGTTTTTT.

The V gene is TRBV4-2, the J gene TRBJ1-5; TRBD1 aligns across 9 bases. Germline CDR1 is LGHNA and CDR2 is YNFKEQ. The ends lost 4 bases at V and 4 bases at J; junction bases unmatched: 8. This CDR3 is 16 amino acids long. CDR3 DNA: TGTGCCAGCAGCCCAAGGTTGGACAGGGGTAATCAGCCCCAGCATTTT. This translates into CASSPRLDRGNQPQHF.

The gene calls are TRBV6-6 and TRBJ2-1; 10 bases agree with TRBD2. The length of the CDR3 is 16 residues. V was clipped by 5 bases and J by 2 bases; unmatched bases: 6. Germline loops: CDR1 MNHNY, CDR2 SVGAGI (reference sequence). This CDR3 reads CASSQEAGGAYNEQFF. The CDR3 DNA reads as TGTGCCAGCAGTCAAGAAGCGGGAGGGGCCTACAATGAGCAGTTCTTC.

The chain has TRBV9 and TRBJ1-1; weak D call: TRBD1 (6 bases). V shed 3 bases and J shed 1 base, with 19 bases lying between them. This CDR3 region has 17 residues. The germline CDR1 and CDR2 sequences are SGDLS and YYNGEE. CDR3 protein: CASSAFRQATPNTEAFF. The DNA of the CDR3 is TGTGCCAGCAGCGCGTTTCGACAGGCTACTCCGAACACTGAAGCTTTCTTT.

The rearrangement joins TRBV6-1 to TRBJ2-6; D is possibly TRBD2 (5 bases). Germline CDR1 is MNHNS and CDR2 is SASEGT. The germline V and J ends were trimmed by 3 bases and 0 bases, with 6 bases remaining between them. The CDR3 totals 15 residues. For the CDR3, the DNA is TGTGCCAGCAGTGATGCGGGCTCTGGGGCCAACGTCCTGACTTTC. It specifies CASSDAGSGANVLTF.

The CDR3 DNA is TGTGCCAGCAGCCTACGACAGGTATCACCTGAAGCTTTCTTT. Translated: CASSLRQVSPEAFF. The V and J genes are TRBV7-3 and TRBJ1-1; possibly TRBD1 for D (6 bases). In germline, CDR1 is SGHTA, CDR2 FQGTGA. V was clipped by 5 bases and J by 6 bases, with 16 bases between them. This CDR3 contains 14 residues.

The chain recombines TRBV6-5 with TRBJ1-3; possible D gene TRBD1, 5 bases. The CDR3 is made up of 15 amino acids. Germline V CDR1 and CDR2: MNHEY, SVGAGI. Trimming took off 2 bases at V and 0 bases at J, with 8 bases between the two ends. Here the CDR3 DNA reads TGTGCCAGCAGTTACGGCACAGGCTCTGGAAACACCATATATTTT. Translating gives CASSYGTGSGNTIYF.

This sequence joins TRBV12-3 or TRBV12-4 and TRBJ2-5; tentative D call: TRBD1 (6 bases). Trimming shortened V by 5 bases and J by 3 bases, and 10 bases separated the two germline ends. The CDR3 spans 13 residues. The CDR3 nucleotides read TGTGCCAGCAGTAAAGGACAGAAAGAGACCCAGTACTTC. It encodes CASSKGQKETQYF.

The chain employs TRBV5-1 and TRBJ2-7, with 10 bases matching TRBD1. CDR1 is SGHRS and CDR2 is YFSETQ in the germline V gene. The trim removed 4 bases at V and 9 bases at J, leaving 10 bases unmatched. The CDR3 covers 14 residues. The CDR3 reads CASSPGQGELSQYF. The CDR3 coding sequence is TGCGCCAGCAGCCCTGGACAGGGGGAGTTGTCGCAGTACTTC.

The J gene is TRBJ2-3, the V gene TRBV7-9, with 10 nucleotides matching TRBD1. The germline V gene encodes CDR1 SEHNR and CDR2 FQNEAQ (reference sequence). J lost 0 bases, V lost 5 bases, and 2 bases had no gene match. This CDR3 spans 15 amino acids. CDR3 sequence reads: CASSGQGGSTDTQYF. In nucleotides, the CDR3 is TGTGCCAGCAGCGGACAGGGGGGTAGCACAGATACGCAGTATTTT.

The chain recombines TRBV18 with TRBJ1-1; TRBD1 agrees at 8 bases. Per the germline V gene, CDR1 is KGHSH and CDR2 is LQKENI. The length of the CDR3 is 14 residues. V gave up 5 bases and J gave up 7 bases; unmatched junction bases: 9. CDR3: CASSLGQAMIEAFF. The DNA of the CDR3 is TGTGCCAGCTCATTGGGACAGGCGATGATTGAAGCTTTCTTT.

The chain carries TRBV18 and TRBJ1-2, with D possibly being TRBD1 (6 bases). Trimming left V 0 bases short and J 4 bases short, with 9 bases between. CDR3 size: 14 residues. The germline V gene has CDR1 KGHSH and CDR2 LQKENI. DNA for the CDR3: TGTGCCAGCTCACCACCGGGCAGGGGCTATGGCTACACCTTC. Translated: CASSPPGRGYGYTF.

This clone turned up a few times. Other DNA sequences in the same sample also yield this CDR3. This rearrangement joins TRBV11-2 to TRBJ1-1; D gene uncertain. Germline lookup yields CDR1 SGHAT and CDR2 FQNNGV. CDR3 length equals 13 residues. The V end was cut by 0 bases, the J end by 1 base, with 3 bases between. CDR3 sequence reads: CASSLERNTEAFF. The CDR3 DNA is TGTGCCAGCAGCTTAGAGAGGAACACTGAAGCTTTCTTT.

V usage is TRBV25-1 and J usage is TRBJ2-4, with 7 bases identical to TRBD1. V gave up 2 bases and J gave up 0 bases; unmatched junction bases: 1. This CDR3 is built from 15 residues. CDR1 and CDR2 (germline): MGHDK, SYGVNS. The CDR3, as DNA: TGTGCCAGCAGTGAAGCAGGGGGAGCCAAAAACATTCAGTACTTC. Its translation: CASSEAGGAKNIQYF.

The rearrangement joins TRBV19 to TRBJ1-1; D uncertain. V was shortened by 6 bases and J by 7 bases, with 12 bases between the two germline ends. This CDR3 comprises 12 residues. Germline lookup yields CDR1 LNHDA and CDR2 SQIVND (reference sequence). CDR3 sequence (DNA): TGTGCCAGTAGGTTTGCGAGTGGTGAAGCTTTCTTT. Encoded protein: CASRFASGEAFF. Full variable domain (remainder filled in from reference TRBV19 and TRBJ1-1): DGGITQSPKYLFRKEGQNVTLSCEQNLNHDAMYWYRQDPGQGLRLIYYSQIVNDFQKGDIAEGYSVSREKKESFPLTVTSAQKNPTAFYLCASRFASGEAFFGQGTRLTVV.

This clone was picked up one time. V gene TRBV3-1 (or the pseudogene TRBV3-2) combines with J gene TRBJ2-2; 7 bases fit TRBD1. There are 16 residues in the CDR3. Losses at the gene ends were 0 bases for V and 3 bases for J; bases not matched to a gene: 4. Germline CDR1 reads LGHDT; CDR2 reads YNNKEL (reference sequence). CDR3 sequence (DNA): TGTGCCAGCAGCCAAGATCCGGGACAGTACACCGGGGAGCTGTTTTTT. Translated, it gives CASSQDPGQYTGELFF.

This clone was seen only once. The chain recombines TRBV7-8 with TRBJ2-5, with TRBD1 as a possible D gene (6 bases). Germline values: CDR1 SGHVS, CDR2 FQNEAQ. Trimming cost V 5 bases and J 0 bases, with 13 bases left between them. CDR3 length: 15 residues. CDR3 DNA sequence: TGTGCCAGCAGCAGGACAGAGTTGCACCAAGAGACCCAGTACTTC. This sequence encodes CASSRTELHQETQYF.

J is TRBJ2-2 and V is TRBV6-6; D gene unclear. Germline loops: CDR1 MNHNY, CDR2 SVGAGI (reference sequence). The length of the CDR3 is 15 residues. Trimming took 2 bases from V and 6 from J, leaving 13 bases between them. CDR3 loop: CASSYQMEYPGELFF. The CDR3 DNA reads TGTGCCAGCAGTTACCAGATGGAGTATCCCGGGGAGCTGTTTTTT.

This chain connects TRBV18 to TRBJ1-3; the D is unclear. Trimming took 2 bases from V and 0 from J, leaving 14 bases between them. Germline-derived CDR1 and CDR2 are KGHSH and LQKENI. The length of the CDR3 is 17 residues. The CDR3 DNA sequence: TGTGCCAGCTCACCAACCCCCGAGGATTACTCTGGAAACACCATATATTTT. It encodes CASSPTPEDYSGNTIYF.

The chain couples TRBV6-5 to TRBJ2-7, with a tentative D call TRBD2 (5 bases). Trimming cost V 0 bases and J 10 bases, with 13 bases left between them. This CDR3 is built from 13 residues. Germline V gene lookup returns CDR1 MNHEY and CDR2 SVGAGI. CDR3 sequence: CASSYSHRDNQYF. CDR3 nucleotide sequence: TGTGCCAGCAGTTACTCCCACCGGGATAATCAGTACTTC.

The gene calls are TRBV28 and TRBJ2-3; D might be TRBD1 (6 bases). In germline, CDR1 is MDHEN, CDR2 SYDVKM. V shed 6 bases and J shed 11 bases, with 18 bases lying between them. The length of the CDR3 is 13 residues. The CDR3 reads CASRADQGRGQYF. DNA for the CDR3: TGTGCCAGCAGAGCCGACCAGGGGAGAGGGCAGTATTTT.